A single sample is the source of the 17 T cell receptor beta chains below, sequenced in a study of blood T cell repertoires in COVID-19. Only in-frame clones appear in the TCRdb table, and some are missing; sequencing was by immunoSEQ multiplex PCR. The data show 70,000 to 85,000 clones, about four fifths seen once. Material for sequencing was peripheral blood. These receptors originate from a man in his fifties or sixties with acute or convalescent COVID-19.

The chain couples TRBV4-3 to TRBJ1-3; D remains unclear. The germline CDR1 and CDR2 sequences are LGHNA and YSLEER. V lost 1 base, J lost 3 bases, and 7 bases lay in between. CDR3 length equals 14 residues. CDR3 region: CASSQGPLGNTIYF. The CDR3 bases are TGCGCCAGCAGCCAAGGGCCTCTTGGAAACACCATATATTTT.

This chain connects TRBV19 to TRBJ2-1; 12 bases match TRBD2. Germline V CDR1 and CDR2: LNHDA, SQIVND (reference sequence). The CDR3 runs to 14 residues. Trimming removed 6 bases from V and 7 bases from J; junction bases left unmatched: 4. For the CDR3, the DNA is TGTGCCAGTAGGGCCGGGACTAGCGGGAATGAGCAGTTCTTC. Amino acid sequence: CASRAGTSGNEQFF.

The CDR3 region has the DNA TGTGCCAGCATCCCAGGGGGCAGGGGCAATCAGCCCCAGCATTTT. Protein: CASIPGGRGNQPQHF. The chain links TRBV2 to TRBJ1-5; 8 positions agree with TRBD1. The CDR3 has 15 amino acids. Germline assignment: CDR1 SNHLY and CDR2 FYNNEI. The trim removed 7 bases at V and 2 bases at J, leaving 7 bases unmatched.

The gene calls are TRBV5-1 and TRBJ2-5; 7 positions agree with TRBD2. This CDR3 contains 15 residues. Germline-derived CDR1 and CDR2 are SGHRS and YFSETQ. Germline trimming cut 4 bases from V and 5 bases from J; bases unmatched to any gene: 11. CDR3 in DNA: TGCGCCAGCAGCCCCCTTGGGGGGGGTTGGGAGACCCAGTACTTC. Its translation: CASSPLGGGWETQYF.

The chain joins TRBV10-2 to TRBJ2-2; D is ambiguous. The CDR3 covers 15 residues. The V end was cut by 5 bases, the J end by 0 bases, with 10 bases between. CDR1 and CDR2 from the germline V gene are WSHSY and SAAADI. The CDR3 protein is CASSRGLPNTGELFF. CDR3 nucleotides: TGCGCCAGCAGTCGCGGCCTCCCGAACACCGGGGAGCTGTTTTTT.

The chain recombines TRBV28 with TRBJ1-5; 9 bases map to TRBD1. V shed 5 bases and J 5 bases; nucleotides not matched to a gene: 7. CDR1 and CDR2 (germline): MDHEN, SYDVKM. The CDR3 has 15 residues. CDR3 residues: CASSDTGGGHQPQHF. The CDR3 DNA follows: TGTGCCAGCAGTGACACAGGGGGCGGACATCAGCCCCAGCATTTT.

The chain uses TRBV28 and TRBJ2-1; a possible D gene is TRBD1 (6 bases). This CDR3 is built from 13 residues. V lost 7 bases and J lost 7, with 14 bases in between. The germline V gene encodes CDR1 MDHEN and CDR2 SYDVKM. The CDR3, as DNA: TGTGCCAGCATGGGAGACAGGAGGAATGAGCAGTTCTTC. Amino acid sequence: CASMGDRRNEQFF.

The chain employs TRBV9 and TRBJ2-5, with D uncertain. Trimming stripped 3 bases from V and 2 bases from J, with 5 bases between. This CDR3 has 12 residues. Germline values: CDR1 SGDLS, CDR2 YYNGEE. CDR3 sequence: CASSAQQETQYF. The CDR3 nucleotides are TGTGCCAGCAGCGCCCAACAAGAGACCCAGTACTTC.

This chain uses TRBV11-2 with TRBJ1-2; 7 bases map to TRBD1. The germline gives CDR1 SGHAT, CDR2 FQNNGV. The CDR3 consists of 14 residues. Losses at the gene ends were 6 bases for V and 7 bases for J; bases not matched to a gene: 11. The CDR3 loop is CASSSPRTGGGYTF. CDR3 bases: TGTGCCAGCAGTTCTCCCCGGACAGGCGGTGGCTACACCTTC.

V usage is TRBV9 and J usage is TRBJ2-4; D might be TRBD1 (6 bases). Germline values: CDR1 SGDLS, CDR2 YYNGEE. The CDR3 contains 16 residues. Trimming removed 0 bases at V and 1 base at J, with 11 bases between. CDR3 coding DNA: TGTGCCAGCAGCGTAGGGGGGCGCGGGGCCAAAAACATTCAGTACTTC. Protein sequence: CASSVGGRGAKNIQYF.

This chain uses TRBV11-2 with TRBJ2-5, with D possibly matching TRBD1 (6 bases). There are 16 residues in the CDR3. In germline, CDR1 is SGHAT, CDR2 FQNNGV. Trimming cost V 7 bases and J 4 bases, with 22 bases left between them. CDR3 coding DNA: TGTGCCAGCAATCGGGGAAAGGGGCCCAGGGGAGAGACCCAGTACTTC. Its translation is CASNRGKGPRGETQYF.

In the case of this clone: At the DNA level, this CDR3 is encoded by other sequences in the same sample as well. The V gene is TRBV27, the J gene TRBJ2-7; the match to TRBD1 covers 7 bases. The CDR3 is 13 residues long. The V gene's germline CDR1 is MNHEY and CDR2 SMNVEV (reference sequence). The ends lost 3 bases at V and 1 base at J; junction bases unmatched: 0. CDR3: CASSFRGSYEQYF. CDR3 sequence (DNA): TGTGCCAGCAGTTTCAGGGGGTCCTACGAGCAGTACTTC.

This clone was seen a single time. This chain connects TRBV7-2 to TRBJ2-3, with TRBD2 identical over 13 bases. CDR3 length: 17 amino acids. Germline CDR1 is SGHTA and CDR2 is FQGNSA. V lost 5 bases and J lost 1; bases outside the gene matches: 6. The CDR3: CASSTSGGASRTDTQYF. The CDR3 DNA sequence: TGTGCCAGCAGCACTAGCGGGGGGGCATCCCGCACAGATACGCAGTATTTT.

This chain joins TRBV20-1 and TRBJ2-3; 10 bases align to TRBD2. The CDR3 runs to 14 residues. Germline lookup yields CDR1 DFQATT and CDR2 SNEGSKA (reference sequence). V was clipped by 3 bases and J by 2 bases; unmatched bases: 2. CDR3 region: CSASTSGVTDTQYF. Written as DNA, the CDR3 is TGCAGTGCTAGTACTAGCGGGGTCACAGATACGCAGTATTTT.

This chain connects TRBV27 to TRBJ2-5; perhaps TRBD1 as D (5 bases). Trimming pared 2 bases from V and 5 bases from J, leaving 12 bases between. CDR3 size: 14 residues. Germline lookup yields CDR1 MNHEY and CDR2 SMNVEV (reference sequence). CDR3 nucleotides: TGTGCCAGCAGTTTAGGCACAGGCTCGGAGACCCAGTACTTC. This encodes CASSLGTGSETQYF.

To note about this clone: This sample includes further DNA sequences coding for the same CDR3. This chain links TRBV19 with TRBJ1-1, with D perhaps TRBD1 (6 bases). Germline V gives CDR1 LNHDA, CDR2 SQIVND (reference sequence). V lost 3 bases, J lost 0 bases, and 8 bases lay in between. This CDR3 contains 14 residues. The CDR3 reads CASSIGQLNTEAFF. DNA for the CDR3: TGTGCCAGTAGTATTGGACAGCTGAACACTGAAGCTTTCTTT.

The V gene is TRBV9, the J gene TRBJ2-2, with D perhaps matching TRBD1 (6 bases). This CDR3 is built from 14 residues. V gave up 3 bases and J gave up 10 bases, with 16 bases separating them. The germline V gene encodes CDR1 SGDLS and CDR2 YYNGEE. The CDR3 loop reads CASSGQVLPSELFF. CDR3 bases: TGTGCCAGCAGCGGACAGGTTCTCCCCTCGGAGCTGTTTTTT.